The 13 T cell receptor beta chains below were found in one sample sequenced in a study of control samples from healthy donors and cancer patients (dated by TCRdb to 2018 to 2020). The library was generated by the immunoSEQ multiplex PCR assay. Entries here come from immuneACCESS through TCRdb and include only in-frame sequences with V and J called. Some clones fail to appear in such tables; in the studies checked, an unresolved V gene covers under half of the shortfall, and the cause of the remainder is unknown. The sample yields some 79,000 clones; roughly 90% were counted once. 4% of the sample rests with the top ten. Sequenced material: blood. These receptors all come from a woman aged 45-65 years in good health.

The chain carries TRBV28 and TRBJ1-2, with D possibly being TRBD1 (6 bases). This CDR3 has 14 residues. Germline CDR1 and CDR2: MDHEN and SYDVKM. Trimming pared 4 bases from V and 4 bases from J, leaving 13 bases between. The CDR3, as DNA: TGTGCCAGCAGTTCCGGTCAGGGGATCTATGGCTACACCTTC. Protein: CASSSGQGIYGYTF.

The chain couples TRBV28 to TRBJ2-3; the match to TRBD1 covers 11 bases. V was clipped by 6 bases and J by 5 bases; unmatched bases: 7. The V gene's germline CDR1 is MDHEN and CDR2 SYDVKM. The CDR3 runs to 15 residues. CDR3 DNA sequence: TGTGCCAGCAGCCCTTGGGACAGGGGGTTAGATACGCAGTATTTT. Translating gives CASSPWDRGLDTQYF.

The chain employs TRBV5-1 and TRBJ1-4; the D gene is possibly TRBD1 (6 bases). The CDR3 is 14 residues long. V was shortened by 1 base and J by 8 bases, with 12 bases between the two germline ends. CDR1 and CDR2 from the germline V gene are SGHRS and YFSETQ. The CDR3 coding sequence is TGCGCCAGCAGCTTGCGCCCCGGGGGCGAAAAACTGTTTTTT. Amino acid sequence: CASSLRPGGEKLFF.

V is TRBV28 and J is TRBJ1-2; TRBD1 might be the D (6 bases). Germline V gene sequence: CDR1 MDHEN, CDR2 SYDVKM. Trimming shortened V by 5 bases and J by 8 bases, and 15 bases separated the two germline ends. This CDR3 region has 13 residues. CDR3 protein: CASSAGGGRGYTF. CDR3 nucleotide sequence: TGTGCCAGCAGTGCAGGAGGGGGAAGAGGCTACACCTTC.

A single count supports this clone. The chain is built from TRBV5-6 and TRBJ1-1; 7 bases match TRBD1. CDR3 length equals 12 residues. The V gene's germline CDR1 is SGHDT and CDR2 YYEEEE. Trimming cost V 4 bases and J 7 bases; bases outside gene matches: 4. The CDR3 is CASSLGTVEAFF. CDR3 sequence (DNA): TGTGCCAGCAGCCTCGGGACAGTTGAAGCTTTCTTT.

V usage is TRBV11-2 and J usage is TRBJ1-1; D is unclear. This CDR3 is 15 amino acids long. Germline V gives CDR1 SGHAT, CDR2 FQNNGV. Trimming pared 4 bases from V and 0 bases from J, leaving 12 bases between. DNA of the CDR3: TGTGCCAGCAGCTCCCGGGGAGCCATGAACACTGAAGCTTTCTTT. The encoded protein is CASSSRGAMNTEAFF.

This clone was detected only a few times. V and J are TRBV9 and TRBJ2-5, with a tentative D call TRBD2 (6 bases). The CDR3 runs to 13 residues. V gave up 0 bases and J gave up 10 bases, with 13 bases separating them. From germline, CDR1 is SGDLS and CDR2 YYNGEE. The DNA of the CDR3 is TGTGCCAGCAGCGTAGGTGAGACTAGGAGCCAGTACTTC. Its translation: CASSVGETRSQYF.

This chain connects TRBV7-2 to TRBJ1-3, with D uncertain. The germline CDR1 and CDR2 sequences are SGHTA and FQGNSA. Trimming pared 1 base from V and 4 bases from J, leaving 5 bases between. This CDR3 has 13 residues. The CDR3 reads CASSLGIGNTIYF. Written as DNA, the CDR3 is TGTGCCAGCAGCTTAGGAATCGGAAACACCATATATTTT.

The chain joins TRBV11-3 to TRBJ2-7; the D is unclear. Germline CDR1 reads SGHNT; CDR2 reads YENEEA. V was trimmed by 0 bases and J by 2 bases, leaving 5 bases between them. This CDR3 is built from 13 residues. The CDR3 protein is CASSLDTTYEQYF. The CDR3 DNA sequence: TGTGCCAGCAGCTTAGACACCACCTACGAGCAGTACTTC.

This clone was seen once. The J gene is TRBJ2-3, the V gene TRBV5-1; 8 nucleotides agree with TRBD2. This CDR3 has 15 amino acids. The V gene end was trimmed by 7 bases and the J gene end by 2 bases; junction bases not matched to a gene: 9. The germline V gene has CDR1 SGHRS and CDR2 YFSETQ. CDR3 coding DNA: TGCGCCAGCGCTACTGCGGGAGGCCTCACAGATACGCAGTATTTT. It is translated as CASATAGGLTDTQYF.

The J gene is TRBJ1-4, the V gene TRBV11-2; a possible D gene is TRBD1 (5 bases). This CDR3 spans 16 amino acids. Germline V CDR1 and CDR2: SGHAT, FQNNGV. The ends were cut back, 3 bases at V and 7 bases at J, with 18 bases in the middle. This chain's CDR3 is CASSFYRDPAGEKLFF. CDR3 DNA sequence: TGTGCCAGCAGCTTTTACCGGGACCCTGCGGGTGAAAAACTGTTTTTT.

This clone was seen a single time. The CDR3 spells CASSSLTDPTDTQYF. Written as DNA, the CDR3 is TGTGCCAGCAGCTCGCTGACCGACCCCACAGATACGCAGTATTTT. This chain links TRBV5-4 with TRBJ2-3, with D uncertain. The CDR3 has 15 residues. Deletions cut 3 bases from V and 2 bases from J, with 13 bases between. Per the germline V gene, CDR1 is SGHNT and CDR2 is YYREEE (reference sequence).

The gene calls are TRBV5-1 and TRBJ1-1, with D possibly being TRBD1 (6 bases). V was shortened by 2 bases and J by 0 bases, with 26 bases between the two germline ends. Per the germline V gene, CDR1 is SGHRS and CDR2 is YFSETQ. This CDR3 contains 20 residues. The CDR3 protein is CASSFRPSDSFLNLNTEAFF. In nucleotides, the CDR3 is TGCGCCAGCAGCTTCCGACCTTCGGACAGCTTCTTAAACTTGAACACTGAAGCTTTCTTT.